The entry below describes one T cell receptor (beta chain). Its cognate antigen is unknown. A much more abundant neighbour one base away suggests this may be a read error. TCRdb passed the 5' RACE reads through MiXCR, listing each CDR3 protein once. The sample consists of roughly 170,000 distinct CDR3 sequences, 9.8% of them appearing once. Germline loops: CDR1 SQVTM, CDR2 ANQGSEA. The CDR3 is 9 amino acids. The data were taken from a study of CD8 T cells in ankylosing spondylitis. Overall study results and limits: In synovial fluid and blood from reactive arthritis, some motif variants were previously reported. Disease-linked clones, CD8+, were relatively rare in peripheral blood. Enrichment of disease-linked clones was reportedly significant in matched ankylosing spondylitis synovial fluid. What appeared characteristic of ankylosing spondylitis blood was a TCR beta motif of under 10 highly homologous variants.

The sample comprised blood, either unsorted or a sorted T cell fraction (not recorded which). The TCR sequence derives from a female donor with ankylosing spondylitis or in good health (not recorded which). V usage is TRBV29-1 and J usage is TRBJ2-1; D is uncertain. DNA for the CDR3: TGCAGCGTTGGCAATCAGCAGTTCTTC. It is translated as CSVGNQQFF.